This T cell receptor beta chain was captured by sequencing in a study of CD8 T cells in ankylosing spondylitis. Study observations and caveats: A CD8+ phenotype characterized the disease-linked clones, which were relatively rare in peripheral blood. Previous work reported some of these motif variants in the synovial fluid and blood of reactive arthritis.

Via MiXCR, TCRdb re-called the 5' RACE reads, giving one row per CDR3 protein. This table has under 150,000 distinct CDR3 sequences, roughly 13% appearing once. The CDR3 runs 14 residues. Trimming at V came to 5 bases and at J to 5 bases, leaving 8 bases not matched to a gene. Germline V gene data show CDR1 as PRHDT and CDR2 as FYEKMQ (reference sequence). This clonotype has more than one count but fewer than ten. Its antigen remains unidentified. This clonotype was sampled from a female donor with ankylosing spondylitis or in good health (not recorded which). The V gene is TRBV13, the J gene TRBJ2-7; 8 positions agree with TRBD1. The sample taken for sequencing was blood, either unsorted or a sorted T cell fraction (not recorded which). CDR3 nucleotides: TGTGCCAGCAGCCCCGGACAGGGTCTCAACGAGCAGTACTTC. Its protein is CASSPGQGLNEQYF.